The subject of this entry is one T cell receptor (beta chain). The antigen is unknown. This entry belongs to a study of CD8 T cells in Susac syndrome. Overall study: Among sequenced Susac syndrome patients, six had active disease and about 8 were in remission. Blood was drawn from Susac syndrome patients while they were therapy-naive, on corticosteroids, or on intravenous immunoglobulin alone.

An amount of RNA that ranged from roughly 0.45 to 1 ug was reverse transcribed with random hexamers. Across 54 Vbeta and 13 Jbeta, TCR beta CDR3 was amplified with immunoSEQ multiplex PCR. TCRdb re-called the immunoSEQ multiplex PCR reads with MiXCR, one entry per CDR3 protein. The data show about 180,000 distinct CDR3 sequences, 90% to 95% seen once. Study-level results: The CD4+ T cell repertoire of patients with Susac syndrome showed no detectable clonal expansion.

V was clipped by 5 bases and J by 0 bases, with 7 bases between them. CDR3 length: 13 residues. The clonotype was recovered from a human donor with Susac syndrome. The chain recombines TRBV12-3 or TRBV12-4 with TRBJ1-2; D uncertain. The sample taken for sequencing was CD4+ T cells from PBMCs. CDR3 DNA: TGTGCCAGCAGTCCCGCGTCTAACTATGGCTACACCTTC. Its translation: CASSPASNYGYTF.